The source of this T cell receptor (beta chain) is a study of cytomegalovirus exposure and HLA in healthy donors. Both 60 Vbeta primers and 13 Jbeta primers went into the PCR. TCRdb keeps only in-frame clones here, not all; method: immunoSEQ multiplex PCR. The data contain approximately 110,000 clones, 15% of them singletons. This clone was seen more than once but under ten times. The CDR3 runs to 13 residues. Trimming cost V 2 bases and J 4 bases, with 8 bases left between them. CDR1 and CDR2 from the germline V gene are PRHDT and FYEKMQ (reference sequence). The V call is TRBV13, the J call TRBJ1-1, with D unresolved. This receptor was taken from a woman younger than 35 in good health and CMV-seronegative. Sequencing was done on a sample of PBMCs. CDR3 loop: CASSLTQATEAFF. As DNA, the CDR3 is TGTGCCAGCAGCTTAACGCAAGCCACTGAAGCTTTCTTT.